The following is a T cell receptor (beta chain) sequence with its context. This entry belongs to a study of molecular identifiers for immune sequencing clone quantification. Study context: In replicates, RNA from about 20,000 or 100,000 naive CD8 cells was split five ways, four sequenced.

CDR1 and CDR2 from the germline V gene are MNHEY and SMNVEV (reference sequence). V was pared by 3 bases and J by 9 bases, with 5 bases of the junction left unmatched. The CDR3 contains 14 residues. Source material for naive CD8 libraries was roughly 17,000 to 1,100,000 sorted cells, with 10%, 30% or 50% RNA. TCRdb reprocessed the PCR reads via MiXCR and lists one record per CDR3 protein. The sample lists 100,000 or so distinct CDR3 sequences, roughly a third occurring once. The chain joins TRBV27 to TRBJ2-1; 10 bases fit TRBD2. The sample taken for sequencing was naive CD8+ T cells from blood, with Jurkat cell RNA spiked in. Subset in this sample: FACS-sorted CD8+CD4-CCR7+CD45RA+ naive T cells. This TCR derives from a human donor in good health. Some libraries in this study had Jurkat cell RNA spiked in. CDR3 sequence reads: CASSLGAGGGEQFF. DNA of the CDR3: TGTGCCAGCAGTTTGGGAGCGGGAGGGGGTGAGCAGTTCTTC.